Presented here are 20 T cell receptor beta chains from one specimen sequenced in a study of vaccination effects on CD4 cells after COVID-19. These receptors are not linked to any known antigen. Using immunoSEQ multiplex PCR, the repertoire was profiled, and TCRdb retains in-frame clones only, with some absent. The sample includes around 30,000 clones, approximately 61% of them seen just once. Antigen-specific CD4+ T cell clonotypes were called by their expansion after viral peptide-pool culture in ViraFEST. It was after nine to ten days of culture that CD4+ T cells were isolated. Here the sequenced sample was CD4+ T cells from PBMCs cultured with HCoV-229E spike peptides, taken before COVID-19 vaccination. Source of these receptors: a human donor who received a COVID-19 vaccine.

The rearrangement uses TRBV4-1 and TRBJ1-1, with a possible D match to TRBD1 (6 bases). V lost 6 bases to trimming and J lost 4 bases, with 18 bases between them. This CDR3 has 15 amino acids. Germline-derived CDR1 and CDR2 are MGHRA and YSYEKL. CDR3 nucleotides: TGCGCCAGCAGGGACAGCGTTAGGAGTGGCACTGAAGCTTTCTTT. It codes for CASRDSVRSGTEAFF.

V and J are TRBV27 and TRBJ1-1; a weak D match, TRBD1 (6 bases). The CDR3 runs to 16 residues. Between the trimmed V and J ends, which lost 3 bases and 0 bases, there was a span of 14 bases. Germline CDR1 is MNHEY and CDR2 is SMNVEV (reference sequence). The CDR3: CASSFRTGTMNTEAFF. Here the CDR3 DNA reads TGTGCCAGCAGTTTTCGTACAGGGACCATGAACACTGAAGCTTTCTTT.

The rearrangement links TRBV2 to TRBJ2-2; D possibly matches TRBD1 or TRBD2 (5 bases each). Germline V gene sequence: CDR1 SNHLY, CDR2 FYNNEI. V lost 2 bases, J lost 6 bases, and 7 bases lay in between. This CDR3 is built from 13 residues. This CDR3 is CASSELGAGELFF. In DNA, the CDR3 is TGTGCCAGCAGTGAACTGGGGGCCGGGGAGCTGTTTTTT. The variable domain in full, with the rest retrieved from reference TRBV2 and TRBJ2-2, is EPEVTQTPSHQVTQMGQEVILRCVPISNHLYFYWYRQILGQKVEFLVSFYNNEISEKSEIFDDQFSVERPDGSNFTLKIRSTKLEDSAMYFCASSELGAGELFFGEGSRLTVL.

The chain combines TRBV7-9 with TRBJ1-3; D might be TRBD1 (5 bases). The CDR3 sequence is 15 residues long. The V gene's germline CDR1 is SEHNR and CDR2 FQNEAQ (reference sequence). The V end lost 5 bases, the J end lost 0 bases, and 11 bases lay between the germline ends. CDR3 coding DNA: TGTGCCAGCAGCCCGGGACTGTACTCTGGAAACACCATATATTTT. It specifies CASSPGLYSGNTIYF.

This clone was recorded a few times. The CDR3 sequence is CASSDDPYNSPLHF. CDR3 in DNA: TGTGCCAGCAGCGACGACCCCTATAATTCACCCCTCCACTTT. The rearrangement joins TRBV9 to TRBJ1-6, with unresolved D. The ends were cut back, 3 bases at V and 2 bases at J, with 6 bases in the middle. The germline V gene has CDR1 SGDLS and CDR2 YYNGEE. This CDR3 has 14 residues.

The rearrangement uses TRBV12-3 or TRBV12-4 and TRBJ1-3; D gene uncertain. V gave up 9 bases and J gave up 6 bases, with 6 bases separating them. This CDR3 is 10 amino acids long. CDR3 protein: CASSENTIYF. CDR3 DNA: TGTGCCAGTAGTGAAAACACCATATATTTT.

Here the CDR3 DNA reads TGTGCCAGCAGTTTAATGAGATCCGGGGAGCTGTTTTTT. Protein sequence: CASSLMRSGELFF. V gene TRBV12-3 or TRBV12-4 combines with J gene TRBJ2-2, with D unresolved. The ends were cut back, 2 bases at V and 6 bases at J, with 7 bases in the middle. The CDR3 extends over 13 amino acids.

CDR3 protein: CAIDRVGNQPQHF. In DNA form, the CDR3 reads TGTGCCATCGACAGGGTAGGCAATCAGCCCCAGCATTTT. The gene calls are TRBV6-5 and TRBJ1-5, with TRBD1 matching over 7 bases. Germline V CDR1 and CDR2: MNHEY, SVGAGI. The CDR3 spans 13 residues. The V segment lost 10 bases and the J segment 2 bases; nucleotides outside the gene matches: 5.

The sample holds one count of this clone. V gene TRBV19 combines with J gene TRBJ2-5, with a weak D call TRBD2 (5 bases). Trimming cost V 4 bases and J 4 bases, with 16 bases left between them. The germline CDR1 and CDR2 sequences are LNHDA and SQIVND (reference sequence). The CDR3 contains 15 residues. The CDR3 is CASSKVLGRRETQYF. CDR3 nucleotide sequence: TGTGCCAGTAGTAAGGTACTAGGGCGGAGAGAGACCCAGTACTTC.

The J gene is TRBJ2-7, the V gene TRBV7-2; the D is unclear. Trimming pared 5 bases from V and 5 bases from J, leaving 10 bases between. In germline, CDR1 is SGHTA, CDR2 FQGNSA. The CDR3 spans 12 residues. The CDR3 region is CASSPNAHEQYF. The DNA for the CDR3 is TGTGCCAGCAGCCCCAACGCCCACGAGCAGTACTTC.

The DNA of the CDR3 is TGTGCCAGCAGTTTAGGTGACAGGGCACCCTCTTATGGCTACACCTTC. Encoded protein: CASSLGDRAPSYGYTF. The chain recombines TRBV27 with TRBJ1-2; 7 bases are shared with TRBD1. This CDR3 comprises 16 residues. Trimming cost V 2 bases and J 5 bases; bases outside gene matches: 11. CDR1 is MNHEY, CDR2 SMNVEV, per germline (reference sequence).

CDR3 loop: CASTGVLTYTGELFF. CDR3 DNA sequence: TGTGCCTCGACAGGGGTCCTTACTTACACCGGGGAGCTGTTTTTT. The chain recombines TRBV30 with TRBJ2-2, with TRBD1 matching over 8 bases. Germline assignment: CDR1 GTSNPN and CDR2 SVGIG (reference sequence). V shed 7 bases, J shed 3 bases, and the junction held 10 bases outside the gene matches. The CDR3 runs to 15 residues.

This chain uses TRBV2 with TRBJ2-1; D unclear. The CDR3 totals 15 residues. The V and J ends lost 8 bases and 2 bases respectively, with 16 bases between them. Germline CDR1 is SNHLY and CDR2 is FYNNEI. The CDR3 DNA follows: TGTGCCAGCGGATTGGAGTTACCCCCCTACAATGAGCAGTTCTTC. As protein: CASGLELPPYNEQFF.

V gene TRBV4-3 combines with J gene TRBJ2-3, with 7 bases identical to TRBD2. J gave up 4 bases and V 0 bases, and 4 bases lay outside the gene matches. The CDR3 covers 15 residues. Germline-derived CDR1 and CDR2 are LGHNA and YSLEER. The CDR3 bases are TGCGCCAGCAGCCAAGATGGGAGGGGCGCAGATACGCAGTATTTT. Protein: CASSQDGRGADTQYF.

This clone was seen once. The chain recombines TRBV2 with TRBJ1-6; tentatively, D is TRBD1 (5 bases). Germline-derived CDR1 and CDR2 are SNHLY and FYNNEI. V shed 6 bases and J shed 4 bases, with 10 bases lying between them. The CDR3 length is 14 residues. Here the CDR3 DNA reads TGTGCCAGCAGCTCTGACAGTTATAATTCACCCCTCCACTTT. Residues: CASSSDSYNSPLHF. Full variable domain (rest looked up from reference TRBV2 and TRBJ1-6): EPEVTQTPSHQVTQMGQEVILRCVPISNHLYFYWYRQILGQKVEFLVSFYNNEISEKSEIFDDQFSVERPDGSNFTLKIRSTKLEDSAMYFCASSSDSYNSPLHFGNGTRLTVT.

This clone was picked up one time. This chain links TRBV5-1 with TRBJ2-1, with a weak D call TRBD2 (5 bases). The germline V and J ends were trimmed by 0 bases and 6 bases, with 13 bases remaining between them. There are 15 residues in the CDR3. Germline V gene sequence: CDR1 SGHRS, CDR2 YFSETQ. The CDR3 protein is CASSLEGVNVNEQFF. CDR3 DNA: TGCGCCAGCAGCTTGGAGGGAGTTAATGTCAATGAGCAGTTCTTC.

This clone was seen a single time. The V gene is TRBV5-1, the J gene TRBJ2-1, with D perhaps matching TRBD2 (7 bases). Looked up from germline, CDR1 is SGHRS and CDR2 is YFSETQ. This CDR3 spans 19 amino acids. V was shortened by 0 bases and J by 0 bases, with 19 bases between the two germline ends. Here the CDR3 reads CASSLASGGPIGSYNEQFF. The CDR3 DNA follows: TGCGCCAGCAGCTTGGCATCCGGGGGGCCTATCGGCTCCTACAATGAGCAGTTCTTC.

This clone has more than one count but fewer than ten. J is TRBJ1-1 and V is TRBV6-2 or TRBV6-3, with D hard to call. The CDR3 has 13 amino acids. Germline-derived CDR1 and CDR2 are MNHEY and SVGEGT. V was cut by 0 bases and J by 9 bases, with 11 bases left in between. The CDR3 region is CASSYSRSSKAFF. The CDR3 DNA is TGTGCCAGCAGTTACTCGAGAAGCAGTAAAGCTTTCTTT.

V gene TRBV21-1 combines with J gene TRBJ1-1. TRBV21-1 is labeled a pseudogene. CDR3 size: 14 residues. In nucleotides, the CDR3 is TGTGCCAGCATAGGACCCTCCGGAGACACTGAAGCTTTCTTT. Translating it yields CASIGPSGDTEAFF.

V is TRBV7-6 and J is TRBJ2-7, with D perhaps TRBD1 (5 bases). The CDR3 is 15 residues long. Germline CDR1 reads SGHVS; CDR2 reads FNYEAQ. The germline V and J ends were trimmed by 0 bases and 4 bases, with 13 bases remaining between them. The CDR3 is CASSLAWQGQYEQYF. CDR3 sequence (DNA): TGTGCCAGCAGCTTAGCGTGGCAGGGCCAATACGAGCAGTACTTC.